The rows below give T cell receptor beta chains drawn from one sample of a study of human T cells and chemical hapten exposure. In TCRdb, the RACE reads were re-called with MiXCR into one record per CDR3 protein. This table has roughly 38,000 distinct CDR3 sequences, roughly 7.2% appearing once. Sample: whole blood, taken in connection with sensitization to the hapten diphenylcyclopropenone (DPC). These receptors were obtained from a woman aged 50 to 65 with alopecia areata. Some clones in this sample may be carry-over from other donors' samples. The CDR3 runs from the conserved cysteine through the conserved F or W. D genes are given only for firm matches. Clone size, where shown, is once, few, many, or a class for clones that have expanded.

v_call: TRBV25-1
j_call: TRBJ2-3
clone_size: few
d_call: .
cdr3_nt: TGTGCCACCCACCCGGGGGTTGGAGGGGTGGATACGCAGTATTTT
cdr3_aa: CATHPGVGGVDTQYF

v_call: TRBV18
j_call: TRBJ2-7
clone_size: many
d_call: TRBD1
cdr3_nt: TGTGCCAGCTCACCACTGGGACAGGGGGGCGAGCAGTACTTC
cdr3_aa: CASSPLGQGGEQYF

v_call: TRBV6-5
j_call: TRBJ2-3
clone_size: .
d_call: TRBD2
cdr3_nt: TGTGCCAGCAGAGGACTAGCGGCCCTGGATACGCAGTATTTT
cdr3_aa: CASRGLAALDTQYF

v_call: TRBV11-3
j_call: TRBJ2-5
clone_size: many
d_call: .
cdr3_nt: TGTGCCAGCAGCTTGGGACGGTCTGAAGAGACCCAGTACTTC
cdr3_aa: CASSLGRSEETQYF

v_call: TRBV13
j_call: TRBJ2-5
clone_size: many
d_call: TRBD1
cdr3_nt: TGTGCCAGCAGCCGCCGGACAGGGGGGCCTATGATCCAAGAGACCCAGTACTTC
cdr3_aa: CASSRRTGGPMIQETQYF

v_call: TRBV19
j_call: TRBJ2-7
clone_size: few
d_call: .
cdr3_nt: TGTGCCAGTAGTATTAGCCAACACACTACCTACGAGCAGTACTTC
cdr3_aa: CASSISQHTTYEQYF

v_call: TRBV10-1
j_call: TRBJ2-3
clone_size: .
d_call: TRBD2
cdr3_nt: TGCGCCAGCAGTGCTAGCGGGAGCACAGATACGCAGTATTTT
cdr3_aa: CASSASGSTDTQYF

v_call: TRBV4-2
j_call: TRBJ2-5
clone_size: many
d_call: TRBD2
cdr3_nt: TGTGCCAGCAGCCTAGCGGGAGGAGGGACCCAGTACTTC
cdr3_aa: CASSLAGGGTQYF

v_call: TRBV12-3/TRBV12-4
j_call: TRBJ2-6
clone_size: few
d_call: .
cdr3_nt: TGTGCCAGCAGGACCTCCGGGACCGGGGTCTGGGCCAACGTCCTGACTTTC
cdr3_aa: CASRTSGTGVWANVLTF

v_call: TRBV29-1
j_call: TRBJ1-4
clone_size: .
d_call: .
cdr3_nt: TGCAGCGTTTTCGGGGTAGAGGAAAAACTGTTTTTT
cdr3_aa: CSVFGVEEKLFF

v_call: TRBV7-9
j_call: TRBJ1-1
clone_size: many
d_call: TRBD1
cdr3_nt: TGTGCCAGCAGCTTAGGGACAGGGGAAGCTTTCTTT
cdr3_aa: CASSLGTGEAFF

v_call: TRBV5-4
j_call: TRBJ2-1
clone_size: few
d_call: TRBD2
cdr3_nt: TGTGCCAGCAGCTGGGGACTAGCGGGAAATGAGCAGTTCTTC
cdr3_aa: CASSWGLAGNEQFF

v_call: TRBV10-3
j_call: TRBJ1-1
clone_size: many
d_call: .
cdr3_nt: TGTGCCATCAGTGAGTCGGGGCTACCCACTGAAGCTTTCTTT
cdr3_aa: CAISESGLPTEAFF

v_call: TRBV5-1
j_call: TRBJ2-1
clone_size: few
d_call: TRBD2
cdr3_nt: TGCGCCAGCAGCTTGCGGACTAGCGGAGCGTCTTCATACAATGAGCAGTTCTTC
cdr3_aa: CASSLRTSGASSYNEQFF

v_call: TRBV7-7
j_call: TRBJ2-3
clone_size: .
d_call: .
cdr3_nt: TGTGCTAGCAGCTTAACGGGGCGGGGAGGTACGCAGTATTTT
cdr3_aa: CASSLTGRGGTQYF